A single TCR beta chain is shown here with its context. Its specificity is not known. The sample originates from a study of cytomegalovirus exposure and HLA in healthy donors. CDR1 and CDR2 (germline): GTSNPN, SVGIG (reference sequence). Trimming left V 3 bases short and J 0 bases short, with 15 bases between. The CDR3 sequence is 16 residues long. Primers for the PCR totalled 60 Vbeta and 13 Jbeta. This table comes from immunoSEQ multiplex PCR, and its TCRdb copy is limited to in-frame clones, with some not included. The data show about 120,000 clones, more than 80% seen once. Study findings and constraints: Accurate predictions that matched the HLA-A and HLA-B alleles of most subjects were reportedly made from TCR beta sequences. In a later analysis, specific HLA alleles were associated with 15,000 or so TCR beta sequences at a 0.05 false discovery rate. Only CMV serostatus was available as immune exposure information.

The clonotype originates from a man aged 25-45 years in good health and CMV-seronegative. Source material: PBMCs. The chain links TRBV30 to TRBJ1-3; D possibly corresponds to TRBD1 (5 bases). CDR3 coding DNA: TGTGCCTGGAGCCCAGGTTACAGGATCTCTGGAAACACCATATATTTT. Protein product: CAWSPGYRISGNTIYF.